A single sample is the source of the 25 T cell receptor beta chains below, sequenced in a study of identical twins (dated by TCRdb to about 2016). Library generation was performed with 5' RACE. Sequencing was carried out with an Illumina HiSeq 2000. TCRdb reran the public reads through fastp at Q25 and MiXCR, keeping productive beta chains. Records with the same CDR3 protein are collapsed into one entry carrying the most frequent genes and DNA. This sample is represented by 250,000 or so distinct CDR3 sequences; about 12% of them were singletons. Roughly 4.2% of the sample is taken by the ten largest. These data were likewise used in another study, on yellow fever vaccine responses in identical twins.

The source material was memory (CD45RO+) T cells sorted from blood. What this sample's cell subset or site label stands for: CD45RO+ enriched T cells. Source of these receptors: a woman between 18 and 29 years old in good health.

This clonotype was recorded a few times. V usage is TRBV20-1 and J usage is TRBJ1-1; tentatively, D is TRBD1 (6 bases). The germline V gene has CDR1 DFQATT and CDR2 SNEGSKA (reference sequence). The CDR3 spans 12 residues. Trimming cost V 5 bases and J 3 bases, with 10 bases left between them. The CDR3 sequence is CSASRQDTEAFF. CDR3 DNA sequence: TGCAGTGCTTCCCGACAGGACACTGAAGCTTTCTTT.

The rearrangement uses TRBV20-1 and TRBJ1-1; no clear D. The CDR3 extends over 12 amino acids. With 4 bases removed from V and 7 bases from J, the gap between germline ends came to 13 bases. Looked up from germline, CDR1 is DFQATT and CDR2 is SNEGSKA (reference sequence). The CDR3 bases are TGCAGTGCTACCTGGGAAAGCGTTGAAGCTTTCTTT. Amino acid sequence: CSATWESVEAFF.

This clonotype came up many times. This rearrangement joins TRBV20-1 to TRBJ2-1; D is possibly TRBD1 (6 bases). The CDR3 spans 15 residues. Trimming left V 6 bases short and J 4 bases short, with 19 bases between. The V gene's germline CDR1 is DFQATT and CDR2 SNEGSKA (reference sequence). CDR3 sequence: CSAPPETGAYNEQFF. The CDR3 nucleotides are TGCAGTGCCCCACCTGAGACAGGCGCATACAATGAGCAGTTCTTC.

The rearrangement joins TRBV3-1 to TRBJ2-3, with TRBD1 matching over 9 bases. Germline CDR1 is LGHDT and CDR2 is YNNKEL (reference sequence). The CDR3 has 16 residues. V shed 2 bases, J shed 3 bases, and the junction held 6 bases outside the gene matches. The DNA of the CDR3 is TGTGCCAGCAGCCAACCGAACAGGGGGCAGACAGATACGCAGTATTTT. It encodes CASSQPNRGQTDTQYF.

The sample holds many counts of this clonotype. V gene TRBV24-1 combines with J gene TRBJ1-2, with 7 bases that match TRBD1. The CDR3 length is 15 residues. V lost 1 base, J lost 4 bases, and 5 bases stayed unmatched. Germline assignment: CDR1 KGHDR and CDR2 SFDVKD. CDR3 protein: CATSDFTGDPYGYTF. The CDR3 DNA is TGTGCCACCAGTGATTTCACAGGGGACCCCTATGGCTACACCTTC.

The chain recombines TRBV4-2 with TRBJ2-5; 10 bases match TRBD2. Germline trimming cut 0 bases from V and 5 bases from J; bases unmatched to any gene: 6. The CDR3 runs 16 residues. Germline CDR1 and CDR2: LGHNA and YNFKEQ. In DNA, the CDR3 is TGTGCCAGCAGCCAAGATTCCAGCGGGAGGGGGGAGACCCAGTACTTC. Translating it yields CASSQDSSGRGETQYF.

In its sample, this clonotype was seen many times. This chain links TRBV11-1 with TRBJ2-1; TRBD2 aligns across 10 bases. Germline loops: CDR1 SGHAT, CDR2 FQDESV (reference sequence). The CDR3 contains 15 residues. V was clipped by 4 bases and J by 2 bases; unmatched bases: 2. The DNA for the CDR3 is TGTGCCAGCAGCTCCGGGACTAGCGCCTACAATGAGCAGTTCTTC. Translation gives CASSSGTSAYNEQFF.

This clonotype was detected many times. The chain couples TRBV20-1 to TRBJ2-1; 12 bases fit TRBD2. Germline V lookup: CDR1 DFQATT, CDR2 SNEGSKA (reference sequence). The CDR3 is 15 amino acids. V was clipped by 3 bases and J by 7 bases; unmatched bases: 7. The CDR3 is CSARLAGGPRNEQFF. CDR3 DNA sequence: TGCAGTGCTAGGCTAGCGGGAGGGCCGCGGAATGAGCAGTTCTTC.

This chain uses TRBV7-9 with TRBJ2-7; 7 bases align to TRBD2. The junction had 7 bases not matched to a gene; V was cut back by 4 bases and J by 4 bases. CDR3 size: 14 residues. Germline loops: CDR1 SEHNR, CDR2 FQNEAQ (reference sequence). CDR3 coding DNA: TGTGCCAGCAGCTCATTGACTAGCCCTTACGAGCAGTACTTC. Protein: CASSSLTSPYEQYF.

This chain connects TRBV20-1 to TRBJ2-5; D may be TRBD1 or TRBD2 (5 bases each). Per germline, CDR1 DFQATT and CDR2 SNEGSKA (reference sequence). V shed 2 bases and J shed 5 bases, with 15 bases lying between them. This CDR3 has 14 amino acids. CDR3 coding DNA: TGCAGTGCTAGAAAAGGGACGGGGTCGGAGACCCAGTACTTC. As protein: CSARKGTGSETQYF.

This chain links TRBV7-9 with TRBJ2-3, with D possibly matching TRBD1 (7 bases). The CDR3 is 16 residues long. Trimming removed 6 bases at V and 1 base at J, with 17 bases between. Germline CDR1 and CDR2: SEHNR and FQNEAQ (reference sequence). The CDR3, as DNA: TGTGCCAGCAGTCTATTGGAGGGGGCTCGCACAGATACGCAGTATTTT. Translation gives CASSLLEGARTDTQYF.

There are a few counts of this clonotype. The chain carries TRBV20-1 and TRBJ2-1; D assignment may be TRBD1 or TRBD2 (5 bases each). Germline CDR1 is DFQATT and CDR2 is SNEGSKA (reference sequence). The germline V and J ends were trimmed by 5 bases and 7 bases, with 9 bases remaining between them. This CDR3 has 11 amino acids. CDR3 in amino acids: CSAGWGNEQFF. CDR3 in DNA: TGCAGTGCTGGATGGGGGAATGAGCAGTTCTTC.

Of note for this clonotype: At one of its ends the junction is not consistent with the germline gene, which may arise from a read error. The rearrangement uses TRBV10-2 and TRBJ2-7, with TRBD2 matching 7 bases. CDR1 and CDR2 from the germline V gene are WSHSY and SAAADI. The CDR3 has 15 amino acids. This CDR3 is CASSESGGSRYEQYF. The CDR3 coding sequence is TGCGCCAGTAGTGAGTCTGGCGGGAGCAGGTACGAGCAGTACTTC.

This clonotype was seen at least ten times. This sequence joins TRBV4-2 and TRBJ1-1; possibly TRBD1 for D (5 bases). The CDR3 has 16 amino acids. CDR1 and CDR2 from the germline V gene are LGHNA and YNFKEQ. The V and J ends lost 0 bases and 6 bases respectively, with 17 bases between them. The CDR3 here is CASSQDPGNSLSEAFF. The CDR3 bases are TGTGCCAGCAGCCAAGATCCAGGGAACAGTTTGTCTGAAGCTTTCTTT.

This clonotype was picked up a small number of times. V usage is TRBV20-1 and J usage is TRBJ1-1, with D unclear. This CDR3 region has 8 residues. Trimming took off 6 bases at V and 9 bases at J, with 5 bases between the two ends. The germline V gene encodes CDR1 DFQATT and CDR2 SNEGSKA (reference sequence). The CDR3 DNA is TGCAGTGCCTCTCAAGCTTTCTTT. Encoded protein: CSASQAFF.

V usage is TRBV6-5 and J usage is TRBJ2-5, with 8 bases fitting TRBD2. Germline V gives CDR1 MNHEY, CDR2 SVGAGI. V lost 0 bases, J lost 8 bases, and 5 bases stayed unmatched. The CDR3 sequence is 14 residues long. The CDR3 bases are TGTGCCAGCAGTTACTCGCGGGGGGCCACTACCCAGTACTTC. It codes for CASSYSRGATTQYF.

This clonotype has just a few counts. The chain couples TRBV4-3 to TRBJ2-7, with D uncertain. The CDR3 spans 12 residues. V lost 0 bases and J lost 3, with 3 bases in between. CDR1 and CDR2 from the germline V gene are LGHNA and YSLEER. Here the CDR3 DNA reads TGCGCCAGCAGCCAAGATGGCTACGAGCAGTACTTC. This gives the protein CASSQDGYEQYF.

This clonotype has only a few counts. The chain uses TRBV6-2 or TRBV6-3 and TRBJ1-2; no reliable D call. CDR1 is MNHEY, CDR2 SVGEGT, per germline. CDR3 size: 12 residues. V lost 3 bases and J lost 7, with 9 bases in between. The chain's CDR3 is CASSYISFGYTF. The CDR3 DNA is TGTGCCAGCAGTTATATCTCCTTTGGCTACACCTTC.

In this sample, this clonotype turned up a few times. The chain uses TRBV7-2 and TRBJ2-3, with 7 nucleotides matching TRBD1. This CDR3 contains 15 residues. Trimming cost V 4 bases and J 2 bases; bases outside gene matches: 6. CDR1 is SGHTA, CDR2 FQGNSA, per germline. The CDR3 DNA follows: TGTGCCAGCAGCTCACGGACAGGAGTCACAGATACGCAGTATTTT. Translated, it gives CASSSRTGVTDTQYF.

This clonotype was counted only a few times. The chain employs TRBV28 and TRBJ2-7; the match to TRBD2 covers 9 bases. This CDR3 is built from 14 residues. V was clipped by 7 bases and J by 4 bases; unmatched bases: 8. CDR1 is MDHEN and CDR2 is SYDVKM in the germline V gene. This chain's CDR3 is CASKISGSIYEQYF. Written as DNA, the CDR3 is TGTGCCAGCAAGATTAGCGGGAGTATATACGAGCAGTACTTC.

The chain uses TRBV4-3 and TRBJ1-1; possible D gene TRBD1, 6 bases. V dropped 3 bases and J dropped 3 bases, with 14 bases sitting between them. Per the germline V gene, CDR1 is LGHNA and CDR2 is YSLEER. The CDR3 has 15 residues. This CDR3 reads CASSQAPGGYTEAFF. As DNA, the CDR3 is TGCGCCAGCAGCCAGGCGCCGGGGGGCTACACTGAAGCTTTCTTT.

This chain links TRBV13 with TRBJ2-5, with TRBD1 identical over 9 bases. The CDR3 runs to 17 residues. The V gene end was trimmed by 5 bases and the J gene end by 1 base; junction bases not matched to a gene: 11. Germline V gene lookup returns CDR1 PRHDT and CDR2 FYEKMQ (reference sequence). The CDR3 spells CASSPQPGTGTQETQYF. The CDR3 DNA reads TGTGCCAGCAGCCCCCAACCCGGGACAGGGACCCAAGAGACCCAGTACTTC.

This clonotype has ten or more counts. The rearrangement joins TRBV29-1 to TRBJ2-2; weak D call: TRBD1 (5 bases). CDR1 is SQVTM, CDR2 ANQGSEA, per germline. The CDR3 runs 14 residues. Between the trimmed V and J ends, which lost 2 bases and 5 bases, there was a span of 12 bases. The CDR3, as DNA: TGCAGCGTTGAAAAGGGGTTGCCTACCGGGGAGCTGTTTTTT. It codes for CSVEKGLPTGELFF.

This clonotype was counted between two and nine times. The chain recombines TRBV9 with TRBJ1-1; TRBD1 matches 7 bases. The trim removed 0 bases at V and 5 bases at J, leaving 7 bases unmatched. The CDR3 runs 15 residues. The germline gives CDR1 SGDLS, CDR2 YYNGEE. CDR3 coding DNA: TGTGCCAGCAGCGTAGCTCCAGGGGGAAGGACTGAAGCTTTCTTT. Amino acids: CASSVAPGGRTEAFF.

This clonotype was recorded many times. V gene TRBV27 combines with J gene TRBJ2-1; 8 bases fit TRBD2. The CDR3 totals 19 residues. Germline-derived CDR1 and CDR2 are MNHEY and SMNVEV (reference sequence). V lost 2 bases to trimming and J lost 0 bases; unmatched junction nucleotides: 12. As DNA, the CDR3 is TGTGCCAGCAGTTTAAAGGTGACTAGCGAGGGGGGCTCCTACAATGAGCAGTTCTTC. This encodes CASSLKVTSEGGSYNEQFF.